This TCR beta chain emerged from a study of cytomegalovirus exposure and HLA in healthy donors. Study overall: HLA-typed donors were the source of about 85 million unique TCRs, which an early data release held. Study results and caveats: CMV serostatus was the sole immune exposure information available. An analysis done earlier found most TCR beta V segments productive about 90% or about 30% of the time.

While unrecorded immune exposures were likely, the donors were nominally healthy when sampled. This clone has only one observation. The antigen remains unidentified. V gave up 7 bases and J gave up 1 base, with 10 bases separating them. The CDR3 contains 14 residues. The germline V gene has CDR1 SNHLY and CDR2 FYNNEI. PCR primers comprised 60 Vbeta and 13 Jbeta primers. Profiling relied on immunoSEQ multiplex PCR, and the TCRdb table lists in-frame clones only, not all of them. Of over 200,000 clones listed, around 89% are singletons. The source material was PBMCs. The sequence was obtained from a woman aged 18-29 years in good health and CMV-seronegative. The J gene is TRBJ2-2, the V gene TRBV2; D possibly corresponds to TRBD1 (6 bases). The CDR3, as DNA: TGTGCCAGCATCGAGACAGGGAACACCGGGGAGCTGTTTTTT. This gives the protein CASIETGNTGELFF.